This TCR beta chain was captured by sequencing in a study of T cell repertoires in cytomegalovirus infection. Study-wide background: Matching HLA type and CMV infection were both indicated by public TCR beta signatures. The study, taken as a whole, reports: CMV carriers with the relevant HLA were identified by cumulative public TCR beta family frequency. HLA-C-restricted CMV-specific TCR beta clonotypes were dominant in the ex vivo response.

As to this clonotype: Its matching antigen is unknown.

V lost 7 bases, J lost 6 bases, and 9 bases lay in between. The CDR3 length is 12 residues. Germline V gene data show CDR1 as MNHEY and CDR2 as SVGEGT. TCRdb reprocessed the reads with MiXCR, giving one entry per CDR3 protein. The table records about 200,000 distinct CDR3 sequences, approximately 9.7% of them present only once. The sequencing input was PBMCs. The V and J genes are TRBV6-2 or TRBV6-3 and TRBJ2-2; D is unresolved. This TCR derives from a human donor in good health (CMV status not recorded). Some clones in this sample may be carry-over from other donors' samples. The CDR3 here is CASTPGPGELFF. CDR3 DNA sequence: TGTGCCAGCACTCCTGGCCCCGGGGAGCTGTTTTTT.